The clone carrying this T cell receptor (beta chain) was detected many times. Using RNA transcripts as the source, TCR beta CDR3 regions were amplified. RT-PCR in the first round (using the HTBI primer set) targeted the TCR CDR3. TCRdb reprocessed the multiplex PCR reads with MiXCR, giving one entry per CDR3 protein. The sample includes hundreds of thousands of distinct CDR3 sequences, around 15% of them seen just once. The CDR3 is 14 residues long. V was pared by 4 bases and J by 2 bases, with 12 bases between. Germline CDR1 reads MNHEY; CDR2 reads SMNVEV (reference sequence). Graves' hyperthyroidism was deemed stable absent ophthalmopathy progression within 18 months. The study enrolled patients aged 18 to 65 with newly diagnosed hyperthyroidism of under 2 months' duration. This record belongs to a study of T cells in Graves' hyperthyroidism and ophthalmopathy. Study-level background: Peripheral blood was obtained at initial diagnosis, preceding any treatment.

Input material: blood. The receptor was derived from a woman aged 18-29 years with Graves' hyperthyroidism. J is TRBJ2-7 and V is TRBV27; tentatively, D is TRBD1 or TRBD2 (5 bases each). The CDR3 DNA reads TGTGCCAGCAGTTCCGGGACGGACGCCTACGAGCAGTACTTC. As protein: CASSSGTDAYEQYF.